Reported below is one T cell receptor (beta chain). This sample stems from a study of T cell changes during pregnancy in multiple sclerosis. CDR1 is SGHRS, CDR2 YFSETQ, per germline. This CDR3 has 16 amino acids. V lost 0 bases to trimming and J lost 0 bases, with 13 bases between them. The protocol was immunoSEQ multiplex PCR, while the TCRdb copy is restricted to in-frame clones and leaves out a portion. The repertoire holds tens of thousands of clones, more than 80% seen once, with more than 0.65% in the top ten. The clonotype was recovered from a female donor in good health, enrolled as a control in a pregnancy study. Material: CD4+ T cells from peripheral blood mononuclear cells, obtained in the third trimester of pregnancy. This chain links TRBV5-1 with TRBJ2-7; no definite D call. The CDR3 spells CASSLDGGVSSYEQYF. DNA for the CDR3: TGCGCCAGCAGCTTGGACGGCGGCGTCAGCTCCTACGAGCAGTACTTC.